Reported below is one TCR beta chain. The data belong to a study of shared T cell receptors in the human thymus. Measured with immunoSEQ multiplex PCR; TCRdb has only the in-frame clones, and not every one. Of a few hundred thousand clones listed, over 90% are singletons. Sequencing was done on a sample of thymocytes. The TCR originated in a human donor.

CDR3 loop: CASSPFARTVLTDTQYF. The DNA for the CDR3 is TGTGCCAGCTCACCATTCGCCAGGACGGTCCTCACAGATACGCAGTATTTT. The chain couples TRBV18 to TRBJ2-3; D ambiguous. Germline loops: CDR1 KGHSH, CDR2 LQKENI. The ends were cut back, 2 bases at V and 2 bases at J, with 17 bases in the middle. This CDR3 spans 17 amino acids.